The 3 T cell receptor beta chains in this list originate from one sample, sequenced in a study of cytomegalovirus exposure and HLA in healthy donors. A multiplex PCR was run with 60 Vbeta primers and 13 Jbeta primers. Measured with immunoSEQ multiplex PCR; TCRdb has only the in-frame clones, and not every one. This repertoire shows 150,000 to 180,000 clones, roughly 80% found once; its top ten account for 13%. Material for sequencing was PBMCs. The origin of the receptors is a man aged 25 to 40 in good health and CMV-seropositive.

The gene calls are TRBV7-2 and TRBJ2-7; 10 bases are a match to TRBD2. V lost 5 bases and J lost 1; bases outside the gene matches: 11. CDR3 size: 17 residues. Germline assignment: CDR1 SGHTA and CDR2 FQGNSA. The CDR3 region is CASSPASGRARSYEQYF. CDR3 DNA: TGTGCCAGCAGCCCCGCGAGCGGGAGGGCCAGGTCCTACGAGCAGTACTTC. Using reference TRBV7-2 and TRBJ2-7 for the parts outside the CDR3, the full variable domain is GAGVSQSPSNKVTEKGKDVELRCDPISGHTALYWYRQSLGQGLEFLIYFQGNSAPDKSGLPSDRFSAERTGGSVSTLTIQRTQQEDSAVYLCASSPASGRARSYEQYFGPGTRLTVT.

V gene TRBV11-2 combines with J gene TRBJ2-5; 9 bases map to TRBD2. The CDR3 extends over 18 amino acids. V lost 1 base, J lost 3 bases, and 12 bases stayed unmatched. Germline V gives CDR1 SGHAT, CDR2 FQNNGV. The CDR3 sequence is CASSLVNHAGGGEETQYF. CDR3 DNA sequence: TGTGCCAGCAGCTTAGTAAATCATGCGGGAGGGGGTGAAGAGACCCAGTACTTC. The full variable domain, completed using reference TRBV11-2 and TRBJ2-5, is EAGVAQSPRYKIIEKRQSVAFWCNPISGHATLYWYQQILGQGPKLLIQFQNNGVVDDSQLPKDRFSAERLKGVDSTLKIQPAKLEDSAVYLCASSLVNHAGGGEETQYFGPGTRLLVL.

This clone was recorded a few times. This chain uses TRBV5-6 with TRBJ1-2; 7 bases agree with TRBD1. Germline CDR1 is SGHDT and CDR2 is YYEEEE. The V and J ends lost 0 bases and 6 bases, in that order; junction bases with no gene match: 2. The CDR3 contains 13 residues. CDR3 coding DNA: TGTGCCAGCAGCTTGGGGAGGGGGCATGGCTACACCTTC. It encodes CASSLGRGHGYTF.